The T cell receptor (beta chain) under discussion was sequenced for a study of blood T cell repertoires in COVID-19. Study as a whole: The origin of the acute and convalescent COVID-19 samples was the United States, Italy and Spain. Sources were T cells, B-cell-depleted T cells, or PBMCs; the material itself was cDNA or gDNA.

The V gene's germline CDR1 is LGHDT and CDR2 YNNKEL (reference sequence). The CDR3 loop spans 15 amino acids. Trimming left V 3 bases short and J 5 bases short, with 14 bases between. As originally analysed: Reference gene primers were amplified, and this amplification served to estimate nucleated cell counts. Profiling relied on immunoSEQ multiplex PCR, and the TCRdb table lists in-frame clones only, not all of them. The V and J calls and clone size are taken from that table; D and trimming were inferred from the DNA. The data hold about 64,000 clones, with around nine tenths observed a single time.

Sequenced: peripheral blood. The TCR sequence derives from a woman of 80 years or more with active COVID-19. The chain joins TRBV3-1 (or the pseudogene TRBV3-2) to TRBJ1-5, with a weak D call TRBD1 (5 bases). CDR3 sequence (DNA): TGTGCCAGCAGCCAGGGGCCGACCGCCCATCAGCCCCAGCATTTT. Translation gives CASSQGPTAHQPQHF.